This TCR beta chain was identified during a study of OX40 agonist ivuxolimab in advanced cancers. Study-wide context: Patients were 82.7% male with ages roughly 23 to 79, mean roughly 64.

Notes on this clone: Its antigen is not known.

V lost 5 bases and J 4 bases, leaving 14 bases between the germline ends. This CDR3 has 14 residues. Germline V gene data show CDR1 as SGHVS and CDR2 as FNYEAQ. Repertoires were generated with immunoSEQ multiplex PCR, while TCRdb's copy carries only in-frame clones and drops some. The sample lists about 30,000 clones, 74% occurring once. Points from the study as a whole: Expansion of clones was among the lowest in partial responders at 0.1-3.0 mg/kg. Average numbers of expanded clones were greater in CD8+ T cells than in CD4+.

This receptor was identified in an adult with an advanced solid tumor such as melanoma, head and neck, liver or kidney cancer. The source material was CD4+ or CD8+ T cells sorted from blood, sampled in a trial of the OX40 agonist ivuxolimab. The chain has TRBV7-6 and TRBJ1-1; weak D call: TRBD1 (6 bases). The CDR3 sequence is CASSPKGHSTEAFF. The CDR3 bases are TGTGCCAGCAGCCCCAAGGGACATAGCACTGAAGCTTTCTTT.